Described below is a single T cell receptor (beta chain) sequence and its context. TCRdb recomputed calls from the PCR reads with MiXCR, one row per CDR3 protein. The table records more than 85,000 distinct CDR3 sequences, 45% to 55% of them present only once. The source of the sample is a study of CDR3 diversity in severe acne. CDR3 length: 14 amino acids. Germline V gene lookup returns CDR1 SGHTS and CDR2 YDEGEE. Trimming removed 1 base from V and 1 base from J, with 8 bases in between. This TCR derives from a male donor in good health, serving as a control. Sample: blood. V usage is TRBV5-8 and J usage is TRBJ2-5; D is unclear. CDR3 sequence: CASSLTGSQETQYF. The CDR3 DNA sequence: TGTGCCAGCAGCTTGACGGGTTCCCAAGAGACCCAGTACTTC.